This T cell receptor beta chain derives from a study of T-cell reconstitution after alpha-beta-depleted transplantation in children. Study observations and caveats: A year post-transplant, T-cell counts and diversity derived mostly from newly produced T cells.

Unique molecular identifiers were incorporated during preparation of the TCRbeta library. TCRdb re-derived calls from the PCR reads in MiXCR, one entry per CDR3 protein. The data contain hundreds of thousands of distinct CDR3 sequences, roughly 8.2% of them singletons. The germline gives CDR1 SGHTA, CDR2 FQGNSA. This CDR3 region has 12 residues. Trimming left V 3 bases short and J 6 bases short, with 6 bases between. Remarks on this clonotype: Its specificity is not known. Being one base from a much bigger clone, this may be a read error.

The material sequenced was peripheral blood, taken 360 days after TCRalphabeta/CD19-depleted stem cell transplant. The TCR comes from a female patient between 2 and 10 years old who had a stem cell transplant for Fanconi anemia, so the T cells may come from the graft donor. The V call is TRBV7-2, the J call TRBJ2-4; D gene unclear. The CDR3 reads CASSFWGNIQYF. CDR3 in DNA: TGTGCCAGCAGCTTTTGGGGAAACATTCAGTACTTC.